This T cell receptor beta chain emerged from a study of OX40 agonist ivuxolimab in advanced cancers. Measured with immunoSEQ multiplex PCR; TCRdb has only the in-frame clones, and not every one. The sample contains tens of thousands of clones, about 89% of which appear only once. The CDR3 extends over 15 amino acids. V was trimmed by 5 bases and J by 6 bases, leaving 19 bases between them. Germline-derived CDR1 and CDR2 are SGHVS and FQNEAQ. The input for sequencing was CD4+ or CD8+ T cells sorted from blood, taken in a trial of the OX40 agonist ivuxolimab. The origin of this receptor is an adult with an advanced solid tumor such as melanoma, head and neck, liver or kidney cancer. The chain employs TRBV7-8 and TRBJ1-1; a possible D gene is TRBD1 (5 bases). The CDR3 here is CASSPRDGSGSEAFF. The CDR3 nucleotides read TGTGCCAGCAGCCCCCGGGACGGCTCGGGGTCTGAAGCTTTCTTT.